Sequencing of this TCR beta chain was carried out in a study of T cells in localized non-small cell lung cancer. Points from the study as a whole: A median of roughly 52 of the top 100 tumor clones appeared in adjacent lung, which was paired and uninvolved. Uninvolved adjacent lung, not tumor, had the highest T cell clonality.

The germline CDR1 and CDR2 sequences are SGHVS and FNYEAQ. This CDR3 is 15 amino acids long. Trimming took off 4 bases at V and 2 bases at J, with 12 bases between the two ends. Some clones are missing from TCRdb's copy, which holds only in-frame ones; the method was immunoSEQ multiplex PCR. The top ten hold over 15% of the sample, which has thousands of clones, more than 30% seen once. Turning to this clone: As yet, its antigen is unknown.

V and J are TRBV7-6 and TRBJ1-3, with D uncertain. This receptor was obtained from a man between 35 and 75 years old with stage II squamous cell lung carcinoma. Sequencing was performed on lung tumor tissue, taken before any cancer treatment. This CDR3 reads CASSSSGVTGNTIYF. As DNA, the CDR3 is TGTGCCAGCAGCTCATCCGGTGTAACTGGAAACACCATATATTTT.